These 31 T cell receptor beta chains were sequenced from one sample in a study of CD8+CD57+ T cells in acquired aplastic anemia. It was genomic DNA that served as the template for profiling TCR beta VDJ and CDR3. MiXCR, run by TCRdb on the reads, gives a single entry per CDR3 protein. The sample includes roughly 200,000 distinct CDR3 sequences, approximately 60% of them seen just once. The sequenced material came from sorted CD4+, CD8+, or CD8+CD57+ T cells (not recorded which) from PBMCs. The source is a human donor in good health.

The chain uses TRBV20-1 and TRBJ2-1; 10 nucleotides align to TRBD1. Looked up from germline, CDR1 is DFQATT and CDR2 is SNEGSKA (reference sequence). The J segment lost 6 bases and the V segment lost 7 bases, leaving 6 bases of the junction unmatched. This CDR3 spans 13 amino acids. The CDR3 nucleotides read TGCAGTGGGACAGGGGGTGCAGTCAATGAGCAGTTCTTC. It yields the protein CSGTGGAVNEQFF.

The DNA for the CDR3 is TGTGCCAGCAGTGCGCGGACGGCCACCGGGGAGCTGTTTTTT. Amino acid sequence: CASSARTATGELFF. The genes are TRBV2 and TRBJ2-2; D not certain. Germline V gene lookup returns CDR1 SNHLY and CDR2 FYNNEI. V was trimmed by 4 bases and J by 4 bases, leaving 10 bases between them. The CDR3 has 14 amino acids.

The chain combines TRBV10-3 with TRBJ2-3; D could derive from TRBD1 or TRBD2 (5 bases each). This CDR3 spans 13 amino acids. V lost 3 bases, J lost 4 bases, and 8 bases lay in between. Germline V gene lookup returns CDR1 ENHRY and CDR2 SYGVKD. The CDR3 loop reads CAISDSGPDTQYF. Written as DNA, the CDR3 is TGTGCCATCAGTGATTCGGGACCAGATACGCAGTATTTT.

This chain links TRBV10-1 with TRBJ2-1; D is perhaps TRBD1 (6 bases). CDR1 and CDR2 (germline): WNHNN, SYGVQD (reference sequence). V lost 5 bases to trimming and J lost 9 bases, with 20 bases between them. The CDR3 contains 15 residues. The CDR3: CASSTDRGALGEQFF. Here the CDR3 DNA reads TGCGCCAGCAGTACGGACAGAGGGGCCCTCGGTGAGCAGTTCTTC.

The gene calls are TRBV6-5 and TRBJ2-3; D remains unclear. Trimming removed 6 bases from V and 3 bases from J, with 10 bases in between. The CDR3 is made up of 13 amino acids. Germline CDR1 reads MNHEY; CDR2 reads SVGAGI. This CDR3 reads CASSPDGTDTQYF. The CDR3 DNA reads as TGTGCCAGCAGCCCAGACGGGACAGATACGCAGTATTTT.

This chain uses TRBV24-1 with TRBJ2-2; D is uncertain. The ends were cut back, 3 bases at V and 2 bases at J, with 9 bases in the middle. The germline gives CDR1 KGHDR, CDR2 SFDVKD. The length of the CDR3 is 15 residues. The CDR3, as DNA: TGTGCCACCAGTGATCCGGGCCTTAACACCGGGGAGCTGTTTTTT. Its protein product is CATSDPGLNTGELFF.

The chain uses TRBV24-1 and TRBJ2-5; D gene ambiguous. CDR1 and CDR2 from the germline V gene are KGHDR and SFDVKD. V lost 4 bases, J lost 2 bases, and 16 bases lay in between. The CDR3 totals 16 residues. CDR3 DNA sequence: TGTGCCACCAGTGACACCCCCAGAGGAGCGCAAGAGACCCAGTACTTC. Its translation: CATSDTPRGAQETQYF.

Details on this clonotype: A much larger clone lies one base from this, so it may be a read error. J is TRBJ2-7 and V is TRBV20-1; possible D gene TRBD2, 5 bases. Trimming cost V 1 base and J 6 bases, with 16 bases left between them. The CDR3 covers 14 residues. Germline CDR1 DFQATT, CDR2 SNEGSKA (reference sequence). CDR3 sequence (DNA): TGCAGTGCTAGAGGCGAGGGCCCCCTTACCGAGCAGTACTTC. Translation gives CSARGEGPLTEQYF.

The V and J genes are TRBV5-1 and TRBJ1-1, with a tentative D call TRBD1 (6 bases). Between the trimmed V and J ends, which lost 0 bases and 6 bases, there was a span of 15 bases. Germline loops: CDR1 SGHRS, CDR2 YFSETQ. The CDR3 length is 15 residues. This CDR3 is CASSLGQARLSEAFF. In DNA form, the CDR3 reads TGCGCCAGCAGCTTGGGACAGGCTAGACTCTCTGAAGCTTTCTTT.

The chain employs TRBV19 and TRBJ2-7, with 9 bases lining up with TRBD2. The germline gives CDR1 LNHDA, CDR2 SQIVND (reference sequence). There are 13 residues in the CDR3. Trimming removed 4 bases from V and 2 bases from J; junction bases left unmatched: 0. This CDR3 reads CASSTSGAYEQYF. As DNA, the CDR3 is TGTGCCAGTAGTACTAGCGGGGCCTACGAGCAGTACTTC.

This clonotype was seen only a few times. The CDR3 nucleotides read TGCAGCGTTGGGACAGGCTCCTATGGCTACACCTTC. Translating gives CSVGTGSYGYTF. The chain joins TRBV29-1 to TRBJ1-2; 7 nucleotides align to TRBD1. Germline V gives CDR1 SQVTM, CDR2 ANQGSEA. The CDR3 runs to 12 residues. The J segment lost 4 bases and the V segment lost 4 bases, leaving 3 bases of the junction unmatched.

This clonotype was recorded many times. This rearrangement joins TRBV15 to TRBJ2-7; D is unclear. Trimming removed 3 bases from V and 2 bases from J, with 11 bases in between. CDR3 size: 14 residues. CDR1 and CDR2 (germline): LNHNV, YYDKDF (reference sequence). In DNA, the CDR3 is TGTGCCACCAGCAGCTCGGGCCAAACCTACGAGCAGTACTTC. Amino acid sequence: CATSSSGQTYEQYF.

This clonotype was detected a few times. The chain has TRBV20-1 and TRBJ1-2; D is unresolved. V gave up 3 bases and J gave up 8 bases, with 10 bases separating them. Per germline, CDR1 DFQATT and CDR2 SNEGSKA (reference sequence). The CDR3 runs 11 residues. DNA of the CDR3: TGCAGTGCTAGGGACTTCGAGGGCTACACCTTC. Amino acids: CSARDFEGYTF.

There are many counts of this clonotype. V usage is TRBV6-5 and J usage is TRBJ1-2, with TRBD1 identical over 7 bases. With 5 bases clipped from V and 4 bases from J, the junction kept 13 bases outside the gene matches. Germline CDR1 is MNHEY and CDR2 is SVGAGI. The length of the CDR3 is 16 residues. In nucleotides, the CDR3 is TGTGCCAGCAGTCGGCCGGGACAGACATCACTCTATGGCTACACCTTC. Its translation: CASSRPGQTSLYGYTF.

The chain has TRBV20-1 and TRBJ2-3; 8 bases are shared with TRBD2. Germline V gene sequence: CDR1 DFQATT, CDR2 SNEGSKA (reference sequence). V was pared by 5 bases and J by 2 bases, with 9 bases of the junction left unmatched. The CDR3 covers 15 residues. The CDR3 bases are TGCAGTGCTGCCTCAATAGCGGGGCTCACAGATACGCAGTATTTT. Amino acid sequence: CSAASIAGLTDTQYF.

This clonotype was counted many times. The rearrangement uses TRBV30 and TRBJ2-7; D gene ambiguous. This CDR3 spans 13 amino acids. The V gene lost 0 bases and the J gene lost 3 bases, with 9 bases spanning the gap. Looked up from germline, CDR1 is GTSNPN and CDR2 is SVGIG (reference sequence). CDR3: CAWSVDTNYEQYF. CDR3 DNA sequence: TGTGCCTGGAGTGTCGACACCAACTACGAGCAGTACTTC. Full variable domain (outside the CDR3, taken from reference TRBV30 and TRBJ2-7): SQTIHQWPATLVQPVGSPLSLECTVEGTSNPNLYWYRQAAGRGLQLLFYSVGIGQISSEVPQNLSASRPQDRQFILSSKKLLLSDSGFYLCAWSVDTNYEQYFGPGTRLTVT.

This clonotype was observed many times. The chain recombines TRBV15 with TRBJ2-2; 10 nucleotides align to TRBD1. The CDR3 is made up of 15 amino acids. V shed 9 bases, J shed 3 bases, and the junction held 7 bases outside the gene matches. In germline, CDR1 is LNHNV, CDR2 YYDKDF (reference sequence). CDR3: CATRTGTGDTGELFF. The CDR3 DNA reads TGTGCCACAAGAACCGGGACAGGGGACACCGGGGAGCTGTTTTTT. The whole variable domain, remainder taken from reference TRBV15 and TRBJ2-2, is DAMVIQNPRYQVTQFGKPVTLSCSQTLNHNVMYWYQQKSSQAPKLLFHYYDKDFNNEADTPDNFQSRRPNTSFCFLDIRSPGLGDTAMYLCATRTGTGDTGELFFGEGSRLTVL.

This clonotype was counted ten times or more. This chain joins TRBV29-1 and TRBJ2-5, with no clear D. V lost 5 bases and J 1 base, leaving 2 bases between the germline ends. The CDR3 length is 10 residues. Germline V CDR1 and CDR2: SQVTM, ANQGSEA. The CDR3 DNA follows: TGCAGCGTTTCCCAAGAGACCCAGTACTTC. This encodes CSVSQETQYF.

The rearrangement uses TRBV19 and TRBJ1-1; 10 bases are a match to TRBD1. CDR1 is LNHDA and CDR2 is SQIVND in the germline V gene (reference sequence). V shed 5 bases, J shed 5 bases, and the junction held 8 bases outside the gene matches. This CDR3 region has 15 residues. The CDR3 sequence: CASSPGGQGRTEAFF. The CDR3 nucleotides are TGTGCCAGTAGTCCGGGGGGACAGGGGAGGACTGAAGCTTTCTTT.

V gene TRBV19 combines with J gene TRBJ2-7; 9 bases fit TRBD2. With 3 bases clipped from V and 1 base from J, the junction kept 4 bases outside the gene matches. CDR3 length: 15 amino acids. Germline V gene data show CDR1 as LNHDA and CDR2 as SQIVND (reference sequence). CDR3: CASSISGGESYEQYF. The CDR3 DNA follows: TGTGCCAGTAGTATTAGCGGGGGAGAATCCTACGAGCAGTACTTC.

The chain couples TRBV20-1 to TRBJ1-6; TRBD1 might be the D (5 bases). The V gene lost 3 bases and the J gene lost 6 bases, with 12 bases spanning the gap. The CDR3 covers 14 residues. Germline loops: CDR1 DFQATT, CDR2 SNEGSKA (reference sequence). The CDR3 is CSASAGTTNSPLHF. CDR3 nucleotide sequence: TGCAGTGCTAGTGCAGGGACGACTAATTCACCCCTCCACTTT.

This clonotype was observed many times. The gene calls are TRBV7-9 and TRBJ2-3; 9 bases map to TRBD2. Germline lookup yields CDR1 SEHNR and CDR2 FQNEAQ (reference sequence). Losses at the gene ends were 3 bases for V and 4 bases for J; bases not matched to a gene: 11. This CDR3 is built from 17 residues. The CDR3 here is CASSLWVAGVVPDTQYF. In DNA, the CDR3 is TGTGCCAGCAGCTTGTGGGTAGCGGGAGTTGTTCCAGATACGCAGTATTTT.

V and J are TRBV2 and TRBJ1-2; D might be TRBD1 (6 bases). Trimming stripped 4 bases from V and 4 bases from J, with 10 bases between. CDR1 and CDR2 (germline): SNHLY, FYNNEI. The CDR3 contains 13 residues. CDR3 bases: TGTGCCAGCAGTGGAGGGGGAAGCTATGGCTACACCTTC. Amino acids: CASSGGGSYGYTF.

CDR3 sequence reads: CASSYGTDVPSEKLFF. CDR3 bases: TGTGCCAGCAGCTACGGGACAGACGTGCCATCCGAAAAACTGTTTTTT. The chain carries TRBV7-9 and TRBJ1-4, with TRBD1 matching over 7 bases. Looked up from germline, CDR1 is SEHNR and CDR2 is FQNEAQ (reference sequence). V lost 4 bases and J lost 8; bases outside the gene matches: 13. The CDR3 covers 16 residues.

V usage is TRBV7-2 and J usage is TRBJ2-7; D gene unclear. Germline assignment: CDR1 SGHTA and CDR2 FQGNSA. CDR3 length: 13 amino acids. V was cut by 3 bases and J by 0 bases, with 6 bases left in between. The CDR3 reads CASSFYFSYEQYF. CDR3 nucleotide sequence: TGTGCCAGCAGCTTTTACTTCTCCTACGAGCAGTACTTC. Full variable domain (remainder filled in from reference TRBV7-2 and TRBJ2-7): GAGVSQSPSNKVTEKGKDVELRCDPISGHTALYWYRQSLGQGLEFLIYFQGNSAPDKSGLPSDRFSAERTGGSVSTLTIQRTQQEDSAVYLCASSFYFSYEQYFGPGTRLTVT.

The chain links TRBV20-1 to TRBJ2-7; 8 bases fit TRBD2. The germline CDR1 and CDR2 sequences are DFQATT and SNEGSKA (reference sequence). CDR3 length: 13 amino acids. J was trimmed by 7 bases and V by 6 bases; bases with no gene match: 11. The CDR3 DNA reads as TGCAGTGCCAGGACGGGGGGGAGCGGTGAGCAGTACTTC. Its protein is CSARTGGSGEQYF.

The chain uses TRBV10-2 and TRBJ2-2; D is uncertain. The CDR3 spans 13 residues. The germline gives CDR1 WSHSY, CDR2 SAAADI. V was pared by 0 bases and J by 7 bases, with 6 bases between. This CDR3 is CASSESVGGELFF. In DNA form, the CDR3 reads TGCGCCAGCAGTGAGTCGGTGGGCGGGGAGCTGTTTTTT.

CDR3 DNA sequence: TGTGCCAGCAGCTCGGGACAGGCTAGGGGAGAGACCCAGTACTTC. This codes for CASSSGQARGETQYF. J is TRBJ2-5 and V is TRBV7-9; 8 nucleotides match TRBD1. The CDR3 totals 15 residues. CDR1 and CDR2 (germline): SEHNR, FQNEAQ (reference sequence). The ends lost 4 bases at V and 4 bases at J; junction bases unmatched: 8.

This clonotype was observed many times. The chain employs TRBV7-9 and TRBJ2-1; 9 nucleotides match TRBD1. Germline loops: CDR1 SEHNR, CDR2 FQNEAQ (reference sequence). This CDR3 contains 14 residues. V lost 1 base and J lost 7; bases outside the gene matches: 2. DNA of the CDR3: TGTGCCAGCAGCTTAGGGACAGGGGTGAATGAGCAGTTCTTC. Amino acids: CASSLGTGVNEQFF.

As to this clonotype: Without the conserved terminal phenylalanine or tryptophan, this CDR3 likely stems from a read error. The limits of the CDR3 on the DNA are not certain, so only TCRdb's listed CDR3 is given. The chain links TRBV7-8 to TRBJ2-5; the DNA was not used to check the table's D call, TRBD1. The CDR3 is 12 residues long, counting both termini. The germline V gene encodes CDR1 SGHVS and CDR2 FQNEAQ. The CDR3 sequence: CASSPEGGAYSL.

The chain has TRBV25-1 and TRBJ1-1, with D unclear. The CDR3 contains 12 residues. V gave up 2 bases and J gave up 4 bases, with 5 bases separating them. Looked up from germline, CDR1 is MGHDK and CDR2 is SYGVNS. The CDR3 bases are TGTGCCAGCAGTGAAGCGGGCACTGAAGCTTTCTTT. Translated: CASSEAGTEAFF.